This T cell receptor (beta chain) was obtained from a study of T cell responses to AZD1222 COVID-19 vaccine. The length of the CDR3 is 13 residues. In germline, CDR1 is MNHEY, CDR2 SVGAGI. The V segment lost 6 bases and the J segment 2 bases; nucleotides outside the gene matches: 2. The assay was immunoSEQ multiplex PCR, and TCRdb's table has in-frame clones only and misses some. The sample shows approximately 74,000 clones, 82% of them seen only once. The receptor was isolated from an adult in good health. The sequencing used peripheral blood, collected on day 0 of AZD1222 vaccination. This chain links TRBV6-5 with TRBJ2-3, with 7 bases lining up with TRBD1. CDR3 nucleotides: TGTGCCAGCAGGACAGGGTACACAGATACGCAGTATTTT. This encodes CASRTGYTDTQYF.